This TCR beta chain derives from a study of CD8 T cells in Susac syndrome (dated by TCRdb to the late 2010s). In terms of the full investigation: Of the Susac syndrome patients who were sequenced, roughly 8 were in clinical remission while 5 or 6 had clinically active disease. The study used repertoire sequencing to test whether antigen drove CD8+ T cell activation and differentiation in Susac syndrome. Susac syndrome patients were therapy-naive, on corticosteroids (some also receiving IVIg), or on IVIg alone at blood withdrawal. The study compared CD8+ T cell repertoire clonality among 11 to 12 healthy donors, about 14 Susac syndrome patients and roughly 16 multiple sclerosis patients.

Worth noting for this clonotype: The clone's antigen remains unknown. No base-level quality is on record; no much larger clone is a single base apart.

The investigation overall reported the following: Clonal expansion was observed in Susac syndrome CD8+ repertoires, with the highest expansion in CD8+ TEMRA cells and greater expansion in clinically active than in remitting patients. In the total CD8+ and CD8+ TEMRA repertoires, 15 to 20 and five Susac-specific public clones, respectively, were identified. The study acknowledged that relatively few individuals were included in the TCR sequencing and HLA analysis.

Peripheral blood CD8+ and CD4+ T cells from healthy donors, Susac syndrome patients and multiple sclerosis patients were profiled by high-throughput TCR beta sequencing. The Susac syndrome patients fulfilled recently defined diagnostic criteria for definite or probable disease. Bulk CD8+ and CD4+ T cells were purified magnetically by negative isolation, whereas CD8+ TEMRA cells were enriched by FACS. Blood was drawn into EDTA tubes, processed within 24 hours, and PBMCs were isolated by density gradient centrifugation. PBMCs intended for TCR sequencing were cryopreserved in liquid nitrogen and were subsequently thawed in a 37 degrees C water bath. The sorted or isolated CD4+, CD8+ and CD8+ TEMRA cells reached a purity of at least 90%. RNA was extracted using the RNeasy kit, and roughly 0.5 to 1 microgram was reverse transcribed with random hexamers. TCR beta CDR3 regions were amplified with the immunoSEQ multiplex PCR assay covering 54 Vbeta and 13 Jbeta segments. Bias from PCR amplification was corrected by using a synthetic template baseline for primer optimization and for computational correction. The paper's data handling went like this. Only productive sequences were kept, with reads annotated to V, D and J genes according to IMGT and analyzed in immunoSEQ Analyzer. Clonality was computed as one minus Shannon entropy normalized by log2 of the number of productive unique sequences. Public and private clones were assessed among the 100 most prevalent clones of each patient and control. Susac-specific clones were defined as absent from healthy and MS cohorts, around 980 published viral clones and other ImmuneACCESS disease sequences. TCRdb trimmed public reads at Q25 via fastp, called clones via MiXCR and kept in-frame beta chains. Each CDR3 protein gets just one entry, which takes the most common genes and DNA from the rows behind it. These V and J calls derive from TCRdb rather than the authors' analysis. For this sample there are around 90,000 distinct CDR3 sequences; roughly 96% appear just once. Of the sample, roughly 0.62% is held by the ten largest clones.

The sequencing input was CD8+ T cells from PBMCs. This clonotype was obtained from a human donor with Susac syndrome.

The CDR3 has the sequence CSASGGGNEQFF. In nucleotides, the sequence is TGCAGTGCTAGTGGCGGGGGAAATGAGCAGTTCTTC. The rearrangement combines TRBV20-1 with TRBJ2-1; TRBD2 agrees with 7 junctional bases. Counted from cysteine to phenylalanine, this CDR3 has 12 amino acids. CDR3 DNA only is kept here, 36 bases in frame from base 1. CDR1 DFQATT and CDR2 SNEGSKA were looked up in the germline V gene (reference sequence). V is trimmed back by 3 bases and J by 7 bases, and the junction contains 3 bases that no gene match accounts for.